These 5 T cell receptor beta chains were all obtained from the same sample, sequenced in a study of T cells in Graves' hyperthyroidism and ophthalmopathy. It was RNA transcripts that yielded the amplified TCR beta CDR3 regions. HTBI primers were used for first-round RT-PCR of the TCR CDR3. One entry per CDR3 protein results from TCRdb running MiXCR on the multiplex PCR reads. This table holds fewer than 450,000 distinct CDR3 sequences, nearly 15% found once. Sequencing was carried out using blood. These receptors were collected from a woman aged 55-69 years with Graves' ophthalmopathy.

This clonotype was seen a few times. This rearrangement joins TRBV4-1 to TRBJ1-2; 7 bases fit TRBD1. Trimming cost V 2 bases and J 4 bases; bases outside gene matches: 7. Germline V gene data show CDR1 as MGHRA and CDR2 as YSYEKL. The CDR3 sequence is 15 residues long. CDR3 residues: CASSQNRGLGYGYTF. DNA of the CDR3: TGCGCCAGCAGCCAAAACAGGGGACTGGGCTATGGCTACACCTTC.

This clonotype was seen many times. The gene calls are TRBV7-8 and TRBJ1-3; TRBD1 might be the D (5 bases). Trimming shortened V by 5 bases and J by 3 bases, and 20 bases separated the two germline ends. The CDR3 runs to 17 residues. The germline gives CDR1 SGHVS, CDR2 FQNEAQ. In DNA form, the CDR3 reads TGTGCCAGCAGCCTCGGAGTAGGACACACAGTTGGAAACACCATATATTTT. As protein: CASSLGVGHTVGNTIYF.

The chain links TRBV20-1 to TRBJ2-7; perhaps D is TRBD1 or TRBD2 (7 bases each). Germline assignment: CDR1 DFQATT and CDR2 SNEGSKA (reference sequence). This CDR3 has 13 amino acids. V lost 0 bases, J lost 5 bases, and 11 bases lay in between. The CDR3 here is CSARDRGGNEQYF. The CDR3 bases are TGCAGTGCTAGAGACAGGGGGGGCAACGAGCAGTACTTC.

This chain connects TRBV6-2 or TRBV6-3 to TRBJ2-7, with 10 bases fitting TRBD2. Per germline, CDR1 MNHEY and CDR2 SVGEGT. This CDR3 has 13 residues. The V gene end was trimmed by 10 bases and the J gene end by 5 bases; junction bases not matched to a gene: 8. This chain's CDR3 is CAIGRLAGDEQYF. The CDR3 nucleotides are TGTGCCATCGGCCGGCTAGCGGGAGACGAGCAGTACTTC.

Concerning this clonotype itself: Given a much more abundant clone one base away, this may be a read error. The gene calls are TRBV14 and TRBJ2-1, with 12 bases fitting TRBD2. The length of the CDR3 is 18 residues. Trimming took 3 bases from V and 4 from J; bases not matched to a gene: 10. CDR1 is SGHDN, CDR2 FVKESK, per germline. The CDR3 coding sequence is TGTGCCAGCAGCCACTCTTCAGGACTAGCGGGAACGTACAATGAGCAGTTCTTC. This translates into CASSHSSGLAGTYNEQFF.